This T cell receptor (beta chain) was identified during a study of cytomegalovirus exposure and HLA in healthy donors (dated by TCRdb to about 2017). With respect to the entire study: In an earlier analysis of approximately 640 of the donors, about 270 Gb of sequence data and just under 120 million unique TCR beta sequences from 150 million to 200 million T cells were reported. Roughly 300 gigabases of sequencing data and around 80 million unique TCR sequences made up an early release that covered several hundred HLA-typed donors. Of the roughly 400 genotyped donors, approximately 83% fell in the genetic ancestry cluster associated with self-reported Caucasian donors. The study aimed to test whether signatures of past pathogen exposure could be identified by cataloging public T cell receptors. The study used immunosequencing to profile the T cell repertoires of approximately 630 subjects and linked those repertoires to cytomegalovirus serostatus. Besides the first cohort of about 730 subjects, a separate validation cohort made up of about 120 different subjects was used. To predict cytomegalovirus infection status, the study brought together high-throughput TCR immunosequencing, statistical association of individual TCRs with disease status, and machine learning. In a later analysis, previously published TCR beta repertoires from several hundred donors were re-analyzed and high-resolution HLA genotyping was added so that TCR occurrence patterns could be studied. Rather than using new phenotypic data, the later analysis identified candidate immune exposures from TCR beta sequences and from how often those sequences occurred across donors. An earlier analysis of several hundred of the donors used high-throughput TCR beta sequencing to judge whether each TCR beta V gene segment behaved as functional or pseudogenic. Donor age, sex, ethnicity and CMV serostatus were collected together with the repertoire data. In a later genetic analysis, genome-wide SNP genotypes for 398 of the 666 donors were used, and that subset was treated as a discovery cohort. All discovery cohort repertoires had been generated on a single sequencing platform. Both class I and class II loci were covered by HLA typing, at four-digit resolution. The number of typed donors differed by locus: about 620-640 for A, B, C, DRB1 and DQB1; some 500 for DQA1; some 590 for DPA1; and 400 to 480 for DPB1. Because of strong linkage in the cohort, four or five DR-DQ haplotypes were treated as single units for association and clustering. On average, 235,054 unique TCR beta nucleotide sequences were sequenced per donor among 398 genotyped donors of the cohort, with around 19% of those sequences being non-productive. The investigation overall reported the following: Compared with the 666-donor mean, donors in an Asian-associated ancestry cluster had fewer N-insertions in productive TCRs, according to a later genetic analysis. According to a later analysis, most CMV-associated TCR beta chains appeared to be HLA-restricted, and the HLA associations seemed to be driven largely by CMV exposure. An association between a missense DCLRE1C variant and V-gene and J-gene trimming of TCR beta chains was found in a later genetic analysis and replicated in an independent cohort. Sequencing depth was assumed to be roughly uniform across donors in the presence/absence analyses, though that assumption may not hold. It was suggested by the authors that the approach could potentially be generalized to other disease states and immunological phenotypes. CMV serostatus was the only immune exposure information available for the cohort. When HLA alleles, especially DR and DQ, strongly co-occurred, attributing TCR associations to individual alleles was difficult. The study gave a list of 150 to 200 TCR beta chains associated with cytomegalovirus. A cluster of highly shared sequence variants was judged likely to be a technical artifact of the sequencing pipeline. A further reported finding was that TCR beta sequences accurately predicted the HLA-A and HLA-B alleles for most subjects in the first cohort. Only TCR beta chains were sequenced in this cohort, and the absence of alpha or paired-chain data limited detectable features. HLA typing was unavailable for some donors at each locus, so association tests used only the typed subset. Cytomegalovirus status was reported to be diagnosed by the classifier with high specificity and sensitivity in both the original and validation cohorts. Several of the top co-occurrence clusters appeared to be linked to parvovirus B19, influenza, CMV and Epstein-Barr virus, according to a later analysis. A later analysis found that TCR association rates varied across HLA loci, with DRB1 alleles showing the most associated TCRs and HLA-C alleles the fewest. A later analysis associated about 17,000 TCR beta sequences with specific HLA alleles at a false discovery rate of 0.05. A later analysis found that HLA-associated TCR beta chains were more clonally expanded and had lower generation probabilities than equally common non-associated chains. Some IMGT-functional V segments, including TRBV6-2 and TRBV6-3, could not be told apart with the 87-base-pair reads, so those segments were excluded. Broadly in line with IMGT annotations, most TCR beta V segments showed up in productive rearrangements about 87% or about 30% of the time in an earlier analysis of approximately 600 of the donors. While some public TCRs were present in many individuals, most TCR sequences turned up only very rarely across donors. A few of the identified cytomegalovirus-associated TCR beta chains were confirmed in vitro to be specific for cytomegalovirus antigens. Linkage disequilibrium might explain the correlated functional status among segregating V segments, but an unknown experimental factor could not be ruled out. Seventeen rarely observed V segments, including chromosome 9 orphons, were excluded from the earlier analysis of a few hundred of the donors because counts were too low.

A note on this clone: Its antigen remains undetermined.

The cohort comprised 670 or so healthy bone marrow donors. At the time of sampling, all cohort members were nominally healthy, though unrecorded immune exposures were likely present. The donor was CMV seronegative and was included in the group of several hundred seronegative cohort members. Each donor provided a peripheral blood sample, and peripheral blood mononuclear cells were used for TCR beta sequencing. The Qiagen DNeasy Blood Extraction Kit was used to extract genomic DNA from the blood cell samples. The library was made by the immunoSEQ multiplex PCR assay. For the multiplex PCR, a mixture combining 60 forward primers for TCR Vbeta segments and 13 reverse primers for TCR Jbeta segments was used. Amplification of the CDR3 region of rearranged TCR beta genes was performed with a multiplex PCR assay on genomic DNA. On the Illumina HiSeq System, the amplified TCR beta libraries were sequenced as 87-base-pair reads. The authors' pipeline ran thus. A later analysis counted approximately 84 million unique TCR beta chains across the 690 or so repertoires, and some 11 million of these chains were shared by at least two donors. To remove PCR and sequencing errors, raw reads were error-corrected and collapsed into unique sequences using a nearest-neighbor algorithm that merged closely related sequences. V, D and J gene segments were assigned by aligning CDR3 sequences to IMGT reference sequences. For a sequence to be retained, at least a six-nucleotide match to both a V gene segment and a J gene segment was required. A rearrangement counted as productive if the CDR3 had no stop codons and remained in frame with V and J, and every other rearrangement counted as non-productive. CDR3 was defined by IMGT convention, running from the second conserved V-encoded cysteine to the conserved J-encoded phenylalanine. The earlier analysis of about 610 of the donors excluded any sequence lacking an unambiguous match to a single V gene segment. In an earlier analysis of some 590 of the donors, V segments were called functional above 56.7% productive rearrangements and were called segregating when the between-donor standard deviation exceeded 5%. A statistical classification framework was built to diagnose cytomegalovirus status from the catalog of TCR beta chain sequences. In a later analysis, TCR nucleotide sequences were compared against IMGT/GENE-DB human TR gene sequences so that V and J genes could be assigned. The TCRdist pipeline was used in a later analysis to assign CDR3 sequences and most-parsimonious VDJ recombination scenarios. In a later analysis, each TCR beta chain was defined by its CDR3 amino acid sequence together with its V-gene family, and reads without a unique V-gene family were excluded. In a later analysis, around 650 highly shared, low-generation-probability nucleotide sequences were removed to address suspected cross-contamination and a sequencing artifact. A later analysis calculated a clonal expansion index for each public chain from normalized within-repertoire ranks of inferred template counts. In a later analysis, generation probabilities were computed with a VDJ recombination model fitted to out-of-frame rearrangements, and the resulting probabilities were checked against IGoR. In a later analysis, TCR-TCR, TCR-HLA and TCR-CMV co-occurrence was scored with hypergeometric tests, and a repertoire-size bias correction was applied to TCR pairs. In a later analysis, false discovery rates were estimated by permuting HLA or CMV assignments 20 times. In a later analysis, co-occurring TCRs were grouped using DBSCAN, with TCRdist sequence similarity added in when clustering inside HLA-allele-positive subsets. For co-occurrence clustering, repertoires with fewer than 30,000 or more than 120,000 public chains were excluded, along with four to six repertoires with anomalous nucleotide sharing. The table was pulled from immuneACCESS by TCRdb, which kept in-frame rearrangements only. Such tables lose some clones; where checked, under half of the loss comes from unresolved V genes, and the rest has no known cause. The D gene and trimming were derived from the DNA, and the V and J assignments and clone size from that table. The sample's table covers 160,000 or so clones. The ten most abundant clones make up about 2% of the sample.

The CDR3 holds 14 amino acids from the cysteine to the phenylalanine. Of all the DNA, just the CDR3 is kept, 42 bases in frame from base 1. Trimming at the junction amounts to 4 bases on V and 2 bases on J, and the germline ends lie 12 bases apart. From the germline V gene, CDR1 is SGHNT and CDR2 is YENEEA. The V and J genes are TRBV11-3 and TRBJ2-7; TRBD2 is perhaps the D gene, given 6 matching bases. Sequencing was performed on PBMCs. The source of this sequence is a young man in good health and CMV-seronegative. The CDR3 region: CASSSTSPPYEQYF. The nucleotide sequence reads as follows: TGTGCCAGCAGCTCGACTAGTCCTCCCTACGAGCAGTACTTC.